This T cell receptor beta chain was found in a study of control samples from healthy donors and cancer patients. The CDR3 covers 15 residues. Germline values: CDR1 MNHEY, CDR2 SVGAGI. J was trimmed by 8 bases and V by 6 bases; bases with no gene match: 10. Data came from immunoSEQ multiplex PCR; TCRdb stores just in-frame clones and leaves some out. The sample records approximately 79,000 clones, around 91% being singletons. This clone was seen a few times. The sample holds other DNA sequences that translate to the same CDR3. The chain links TRBV6-5 to TRBJ2-1, with 10 positions matching TRBD1. The sample taken for sequencing was blood. The sequence derives from a man aged 50 to 59 in good health. The CDR3: CASRPPGQGKHEQFF. DNA for the CDR3: TGTGCCAGCAGGCCGCCGGGACAGGGGAAACATGAGCAGTTCTTC.